This T cell receptor beta chain appears in the sequencing data of a study of blood T cell repertoires in COVID-19. Germline CDR1 reads SQVTM; CDR2 reads ANQGSEA. The CDR3 is 14 amino acids. Deletions cut 1 base from V and 5 bases from J, with 14 bases between. TCRdb's table, derived via immunoSEQ multiplex PCR, lists solely in-frame clones and lacks some. The sample lists approximately 210,000 clones, about 80% occurring once. This clone was counted once. The sequenced material came from PBMCs or T cells enriched from blood (not recorded which). The receptor was isolated from a man aged 40-55 years who had recovered from COVID-19. V usage is TRBV29-1 and J usage is TRBJ2-5, with D perhaps TRBD1 (5 bases). The CDR3 DNA reads TGCAGCGTTGAAGGGGGCGGTTGGGTGGAGACCCAGTACTTC. Its protein is CSVEGGGWVETQYF.